Each of the 29 T cell receptor beta chains below was sequenced from the same sample in a study of cytomegalovirus exposure and HLA in healthy donors. Use of 60 Vbeta and 13 Jbeta primers characterized the PCR. The assay was immunoSEQ multiplex PCR, and TCRdb's table has in-frame clones only and misses some. The record lists about 170,000 clones, of which the ten most abundant hold about 1.2%. The sequencing sample was made of PBMCs. These receptors all come from a woman aged 55-70 years in good health and CMV-seronegative.

This chain joins TRBV5-1 and TRBJ2-3; 7 bases are shared with TRBD2. Unmatched junction bases numbered 5, after V lost 3 bases and J lost 1 base. The length of the CDR3 is 15 residues. The germline CDR1 and CDR2 sequences are SGHRS and YFSETQ. The CDR3 DNA is TGCGCCAGCAGCTCTAGCGGAGGCGGCACAGATACGCAGTATTTT. Translating it yields CASSSSGGGTDTQYF.

This rearrangement joins TRBV18 to TRBJ1-2; D possibly corresponds to TRBD1 (5 bases). Per germline, CDR1 KGHSH and CDR2 LQKENI. Trimming removed 1 base at V and 6 bases at J, with 9 bases between. This CDR3 is 13 amino acids long. Here the CDR3 reads CASSPRPRDGYTF. The CDR3 DNA sequence: TGTGCCAGCTCACCACGCCCCAGGGATGGCTACACCTTC.

V is TRBV5-6 and J is TRBJ2-7; D is ambiguous. There are 15 residues in the CDR3. CDR1 and CDR2 from the germline V gene are SGHDT and YYEEEE. V gave up 0 bases and J gave up 4 bases, with 14 bases separating them. CDR3 protein: CASSLAGFNRYEQYF. In DNA, the CDR3 is TGTGCCAGCAGCTTGGCCGGCTTCAACAGATACGAGCAGTACTTC.

This chain connects TRBV4-2 to TRBJ2-1; maybe TRBD2 (5 bases). V gave up 1 base and J gave up 9 bases, with 16 bases separating them. The CDR3 has 15 amino acids. CDR1 and CDR2 (germline): LGHNA, YNFKEQ. CDR3 DNA: TGTGCCAGCAGCCAAGTGGACTCGCCTCTAACTGAGCAGTTCTTC. This encodes CASSQVDSPLTEQFF.

V usage is TRBV30 and J usage is TRBJ1-4; the D gene is possibly TRBD1 (5 bases). Per germline, CDR1 GTSNPN and CDR2 SVGIG (reference sequence). Trimming shortened V by 3 bases and J by 4 bases, and 15 bases separated the two germline ends. The CDR3 length is 15 residues. CDR3 nucleotide sequence: TGTGCCTGGAGCCCCCAGGGATTTGTTAATGAAAAACTGTTTTTT. Its protein is CAWSPQGFVNEKLFF.

V and J are TRBV19 and TRBJ1-4; D possibly corresponds to TRBD1 (5 bases). The germline V gene has CDR1 LNHDA and CDR2 SQIVND (reference sequence). Trimming took 5 bases from V and 8 from J, leaving 18 bases between them. The CDR3 extends over 15 amino acids. The CDR3 DNA follows: TGTGCCAGTAGTCCCCCGGGGGTTCTAGCGGAAAAACTGTTTTTT. This encodes CASSPPGVLAEKLFF.

The chain recombines TRBV7-9 with TRBJ1-1; 7 bases line up with TRBD1. The V and J ends lost 4 bases and 3 bases, in that order; junction bases with no gene match: 5. Germline lookup yields CDR1 SEHNR and CDR2 FQNEAQ (reference sequence). The CDR3 runs to 14 residues. CDR3 sequence (DNA): TGTGCCAGCAGCTCGCGGACAGGAGACACTGAAGCTTTCTTT. Translated, it gives CASSSRTGDTEAFF.

The chain links TRBV11-2 to TRBJ1-5; a possible D gene is TRBD1 (6 bases). The CDR3 is 13 amino acids. The germline V gene encodes CDR1 SGHAT and CDR2 FQNNGV. With 4 bases removed from V and 4 bases from J, the gap between germline ends came to 8 bases. The CDR3 sequence is CASSYGQNQPQHF. The CDR3, as DNA: TGTGCCAGCAGCTACGGACAGAATCAGCCCCAGCATTTT. The full variable domain, with the rest looked up from reference TRBV11-2 and TRBJ1-5, is EAGVAQSPRYKIIEKRQSVAFWCNPISGHATLYWYQQILGQGPKLLIQFQNNGVVDDSQLPKDRFSAERLKGVDSTLKIQPAKLEDSAVYLCASSYGQNQPQHFGDGTRLSIL.

V is TRBV5-1 and J is TRBJ2-3; D is uncertain. The length of the CDR3 is 12 residues. Trimming cost V 0 bases and J 4 bases, with 3 bases left between them. The germline V gene encodes CDR1 SGHRS and CDR2 YFSETQ. The CDR3 nucleotides read TGCGCCAGCAGCTTGGCTTCAGATACGCAGTATTTT. This sequence encodes CASSLASDTQYF.

The genes are TRBV9 and TRBJ1-4; 7 positions match TRBD1. The CDR3 has 14 amino acids. Trimming took 6 bases from V and 7 from J; bases not matched to a gene: 9. Germline CDR1 SGDLS, CDR2 YYNGEE. CDR3: CASTQTGRGEKLFF. CDR3 DNA: TGTGCCAGCACCCAGACAGGGCGCGGTGAAAAACTGTTTTTT.

The V gene is TRBV6-5, the J gene TRBJ1-2; a possible D gene is TRBD1 (5 bases). This CDR3 spans 15 amino acids. Germline assignment: CDR1 MNHEY and CDR2 SVGAGI. With 4 bases removed from V and 8 bases from J, the gap between germline ends came to 20 bases. The CDR3 nucleotides read TGTGCCAGCAGTTCCCCTGACAACCCAGGGTTGGGCTACACCTTC. This gives the protein CASSSPDNPGLGYTF.

This chain connects TRBV6-5 to TRBJ1-1, with unresolved D. Germline CDR1 and CDR2: MNHEY and SVGAGI. The V end lost 0 bases, the J end lost 7 bases, and 6 bases lay between the germline ends. This CDR3 contains 12 residues. The CDR3 spells CASSYSDFEAFF. The CDR3 bases are TGTGCCAGCAGTTACTCGGACTTTGAAGCTTTCTTT.

The DNA of the CDR3 is TGTGCCTGGAGTCCCCCTTCCTCGGGAAACAGGGGGAGAGGCTACACCTTC. Amino acid sequence: CAWSPPSSGNRGRGYTF. The chain carries TRBV30 and TRBJ1-2; 8 bases fit TRBD1. This CDR3 comprises 17 residues. After removal of 2 bases from V and 8 bases from J, the junction contained 19 bases not matched to a gene. Germline V gives CDR1 GTSNPN, CDR2 SVGIG (reference sequence).

The chain couples TRBV14 to TRBJ2-5; 8 bases map to TRBD2. Trimming at V came to 3 bases and at J to 5 bases, leaving 5 bases not matched to a gene. The germline V gene has CDR1 SGHDN and CDR2 FVKESK. The CDR3 is 14 amino acids. In nucleotides, the CDR3 is TGTGCCAGCAGCCATCGGACTAGCCGGGAGACCCAGTACTTC. Residues: CASSHRTSRETQYF. The full variable domain, completed using reference TRBV14 and TRBJ2-5, is EAGVTQFPSHSVIEKGQTVTLRCDPISGHDNLYWYRRVMGKEIKFLLHFVKESKQDESGMPNNRFLAERTGGTYSTLKVQPAELEDSGVYFCASSHRTSRETQYFGPGTRLLVL.

The CDR3 DNA is TGTGCCAGCTCTCCGGAGGGGTATGAGCAGTTCTTC. Amino acid sequence: CASSPEGYEQFF. The chain has TRBV18 and TRBJ2-1; TRBD2 is a possible D gene (6 bases). The V end was cut by 6 bases, the J end by 8 bases, with 11 bases between. Germline lookup yields CDR1 KGHSH and CDR2 LQKENI. This CDR3 has 12 amino acids.

The chain combines TRBV27 with TRBJ1-6; 7 bases are a match to TRBD1. CDR3 size: 13 residues. The germline gives CDR1 MNHEY, CDR2 SMNVEV (reference sequence). V lost 6 bases to trimming and J lost 7 bases; unmatched junction nucleotides: 3. This chain's CDR3 is CASSWDRNSPLHF. As DNA, the CDR3 is TGTGCCAGCAGCTGGGACAGAAATTCACCCCTCCACTTT.

V is TRBV5-1 and J is TRBJ2-3, with TRBD1 matching over 9 bases. V was pared by 3 bases and J by 9 bases, with 11 bases of the junction left unmatched. Per germline, CDR1 SGHRS and CDR2 YFSETQ. This CDR3 region has 15 residues. The CDR3 here is CASSWGDREGETQYF. CDR3 bases: TGCGCCAGCAGCTGGGGGGACAGGGAAGGGGAAACGCAGTATTTT. Drawing the rest from reference TRBV5-1 and TRBJ2-3, the complete variable domain is KAGVTQTPRYLIKTRGQQVTLSCSPISGHRSVSWYQQTPGQGLQFLFEYFSETQRNKGNFPGRFSGRQFSNSRSEMNVSTLELGDSALYLCASSWGDREGETQYFGPGTRLTVL.

This chain uses TRBV5-1 with TRBJ2-3; TRBD2 is a possible D gene (5 bases). The CDR3 is made up of 15 amino acids. In germline, CDR1 is SGHRS, CDR2 YFSETQ. V was cut by 3 bases and J by 6 bases, with 17 bases left in between. Here the CDR3 reads CASSSTGPRGDTQYF. The CDR3 DNA sequence: TGCGCCAGCAGCTCCACCGGGCCCCGAGGGGATACGCAGTATTTT.

The V and J genes are TRBV19 and TRBJ2-7; 12 bases map to TRBD2. The CDR3 is 16 residues long. The V and J ends lost 5 bases and 0 bases, in that order; junction bases with no gene match: 5. Germline CDR1 LNHDA, CDR2 SQIVND (reference sequence). CDR3 bases: TGTGCCAGTAGTGTAAGACTAGCGGGGGACTCCTACGAGCAGTACTTC. Amino acid sequence: CASSVRLAGDSYEQYF.

The CDR3 sequence is CASSSDRNGNTIYF. For the CDR3, the DNA is TGTGCCAGCAGCTCTGACAGAAATGGAAACACCATATATTTT. The J gene is TRBJ1-3, the V gene TRBV5-4; possibly TRBD1 for D (5 bases). CDR3 length equals 14 residues. Germline CDR1 SGHNT, CDR2 YYREEE (reference sequence). V was pared by 3 bases and J by 3 bases, with 10 bases between.

The gene calls are TRBV7-9 and TRBJ2-7; the D gene is possibly TRBD1 (5 bases). With 2 bases removed from V and 12 bases from J, the gap between germline ends came to 14 bases. Germline V gene lookup returns CDR1 SEHNR and CDR2 FQNEAQ (reference sequence). CDR3 length: 12 residues. CDR3 amino acids: CASSLLSQGLYF. CDR3 DNA sequence: TGTGCCAGCAGCTTATTGTCCCAGGGATTGTACTTC.

The rearrangement links TRBV18 to TRBJ2-5; no clear D gene. Trimming removed 2 bases at V and 4 bases at J, with 8 bases between. Germline values: CDR1 KGHSH, CDR2 LQKENI. The CDR3 totals 13 residues. The CDR3 DNA sequence: TGTGCCAGCTCACCAGTGGCAGGAGAGACCCAGTACTTC. Translation gives CASSPVAGETQYF.

This rearrangement joins TRBV9 to TRBJ2-7; 10 positions agree with TRBD2. The V gene end was trimmed by 0 bases and the J gene end by 4 bases; junction bases not matched to a gene: 1. Germline assignment: CDR1 SGDLS and CDR2 YYNGEE. CDR3 length equals 14 residues. CDR3 DNA: TGTGCCAGCAGCGTAGGGACTAGCGGTTACGAGCAGTACTTC. Protein sequence: CASSVGTSGYEQYF.

The chain uses TRBV18 and TRBJ1-2; TRBD1 matches 9 bases. Germline V gives CDR1 KGHSH, CDR2 LQKENI. The V and J ends lost 4 bases and 6 bases, in that order; junction bases with no gene match: 6. The CDR3 covers 14 residues. The CDR3 reads CASSRMGQGNGYTF. The CDR3 DNA reads as TGTGCCAGCTCACGCATGGGACAGGGAAATGGCTACACCTTC.

The rearrangement uses TRBV27 and TRBJ1-1; TRBD1 is a possible D gene (6 bases). The V and J ends lost 3 bases and 4 bases respectively, with 15 bases between them. The CDR3 runs to 15 residues. Per germline, CDR1 MNHEY and CDR2 SMNVEV (reference sequence). CDR3 amino acids: CASSFAFTGLTEAFF. The CDR3 bases are TGTGCCAGCAGTTTTGCCTTTACAGGGCTCACTGAAGCTTTCTTT.

The V call is TRBV7-2, the J call TRBJ2-1; the match to TRBD2 covers 9 bases. Per the germline V gene, CDR1 is SGHTA and CDR2 is FQGNSA. The CDR3 covers 13 residues. Losses at the gene ends were 5 bases for V and 9 bases for J; bases not matched to a gene: 5. The CDR3 DNA sequence: TGTGCCAGCAGCCCCCTTAGCGGGGGTGAGCAGTTCTTC. Protein product: CASSPLSGGEQFF.

The chain employs TRBV27 and TRBJ2-1, with a possible D match to TRBD1 (5 bases). The V end lost 2 bases, the J end lost 7 bases, and 12 bases lay between the germline ends. The CDR3 length is 14 residues. The germline V gene has CDR1 MNHEY and CDR2 SMNVEV (reference sequence). The CDR3 DNA reads TGTGCCAGCAGTTTAAAGGGGCAGGGTAATGAGCAGTTCTTC. Translating gives CASSLKGQGNEQFF.

The chain couples TRBV5-5 to TRBJ2-5, with TRBD1 identical over 7 bases. With the DNA end fitting TRBJ2-7 better, the J assignment may be wrong. The CDR3 length is 14 residues. CDR1 and CDR2 from the germline V gene are SGHKS and YYEKEE (reference sequence). CDR3 amino acids: CASSYRDSLYEQYF. The CDR3 nucleotides read TGTGCCAGCAGCTACCGGGACAGCCTATACGAGCAGTACTTC.

V gene TRBV2 combines with J gene TRBJ1-5, with TRBD1 matching over 8 bases. CDR1 is SNHLY, CDR2 FYNNEI, per germline. The CDR3 runs to 15 residues. Trimming removed 7 bases from V and 0 bases from J; junction bases left unmatched: 5. The CDR3 loop reads CASIGQGPSNQPQHF. CDR3 DNA sequence: TGTGCCAGCATCGGACAGGGCCCTAGCAATCAGCCCCAGCATTTT.